The 17 T cell receptor beta chains in this list originate from one sample, sequenced in a study of T-cell reconstitution after alpha-beta-depleted transplantation in children. During its preparation, the TCRbeta library received unique molecular identifiers. TCRdb called the PCR reads again in MiXCR, with one record for every CDR3 protein. The table has under 750,000 distinct CDR3 sequences, 20% to 25% seen once; the top ten hold 13% to 15%. The material sequenced was PBMCs, mostly from graft donor cells, taken 360 days after TCRalphabeta/CD19-depleted stem cell transplant. These receptors all stem from a boy in the first two years of life who had a stem cell transplant for acute myeloid leukemia, so the T cells may come from the graft donor.

A single count supports this clonotype. The DNA for the CDR3 is TGTGCCAGCAGCCAGGACGGACAGAGCAATCAGCCCCAGCATTTT. Its translation is CASSQDGQSNQPQHF. The chain recombines TRBV11-2 with TRBJ1-5, with D perhaps TRBD1 (6 bases). The CDR3 totals 15 residues. Deletions cut 5 bases from V and 1 base from J, with 12 bases between. The germline CDR1 and CDR2 sequences are SGHAT and FQNNGV.

CDR3 region: CASSARRGGGETQYF. In DNA, the CDR3 is TGTGCCAGCAGTGCACGTAGAGGGGGCGGGGAGACCCAGTACTTC. The gene calls are TRBV6-1 and TRBJ2-5; 7 bases line up with TRBD1. This CDR3 comprises 15 residues. CDR1 and CDR2 from the germline V gene are MNHNS and SASEGT. Trimming took 4 bases from V and 5 from J; bases not matched to a gene: 10.

This clonotype came up many times. The chain carries TRBV5-1 and TRBJ2-2; a possible D gene is TRBD2 (6 bases). CDR1 is SGHRS and CDR2 is YFSETQ in the germline V gene. V lost 0 bases and J 6 bases, leaving 12 bases between the germline ends. The CDR3 is made up of 15 amino acids. CDR3 in DNA: TGCGCCAGCAGCTTGGCCGGAGGGTTGGCCGGGGAGCTGTTTTTT. Encoded protein: CASSLAGGLAGELFF. The full variable domain, with the rest looked up from reference TRBV5-1 and TRBJ2-2, is KAGVTQTPRYLIKTRGQQVTLSCSPISGHRSVSWYQQTPGQGLQFLFEYFSETQRNKGNFPGRFSGRQFSNSRSEMNVSTLELGDSALYLCASSLAGGLAGELFFGEGSRLTVL.

This chain's CDR3 is CASSEFGTGELFF. The CDR3 DNA reads TGCGCCAGCAGTGAGTTTGGTACCGGGGAGCTGTTTTTT. The chain combines TRBV10-1 with TRBJ2-2; D not certain. Deletions cut 1 base from V and 5 bases from J, with 5 bases between. The CDR3 is 13 amino acids. CDR1 and CDR2 from the germline V gene are WNHNN and SYGVQD (reference sequence).

This clonotype was seen at least ten times. This sequence joins TRBV20-1 and TRBJ2-7, with 7 positions matching TRBD1. The V gene end was trimmed by 3 bases and the J gene end by 4 bases; junction bases not matched to a gene: 12. In germline, CDR1 is DFQATT, CDR2 SNEGSKA (reference sequence). This CDR3 comprises 15 residues. CDR3 nucleotides: TGCAGTGCTAGCGACGCCAGGGGGAACGTTTACGAGCAGTACTTC. Protein product: CSASDARGNVYEQYF.

This clonotype was seen a handful of times. CDR3 nucleotides: TGCAGTGCGTCGCGGAGGACAGACGGCGAAAAACTGTTTTTT. It is translated as CSASRRTDGEKLFF. This chain joins TRBV20-1 and TRBJ1-4; perhaps TRBD1 as D (6 bases). V lost 6 bases to trimming and J lost 8 bases, with 19 bases between them. Germline V gene lookup returns CDR1 DFQATT and CDR2 SNEGSKA (reference sequence). CDR3 length: 14 residues.

This sequence joins TRBV29-1 and TRBJ2-7, with D maybe TRBD1 (6 bases). This CDR3 has 14 amino acids. Germline CDR1 SQVTM, CDR2 ANQGSEA. Deletions cut 1 base from V and 4 bases from J, with 14 bases between. CDR3 loop: CSVEAQGRSYEQYF. The CDR3 DNA is TGCAGCGTTGAAGCTCAGGGGCGGTCATACGAGCAGTACTTC.

This clonotype was detected only a few times. This chain joins TRBV25-1 and TRBJ2-4; D is perhaps TRBD2 (6 bases). Germline lookup yields CDR1 MGHDK and CDR2 SYGVNS. The V end lost 3 bases, the J end lost 7 bases, and 10 bases lay between the germline ends. The CDR3 loop spans 13 amino acids. The CDR3 sequence is CASSEGGRNIQYF. The CDR3 DNA is TGTGCCAGCAGTGAGGGGGGTAGGAACATTCAGTACTTC.

The gene calls are TRBV6-5 and TRBJ2-5; 7 nucleotides match TRBD2. The CDR3 contains 13 residues. The germline V gene encodes CDR1 MNHEY and CDR2 SVGAGI. Trimming took 2 bases from V and 7 from J; bases not matched to a gene: 4. The CDR3, as DNA: TGTGCCAGCAGTTACGACGGGGAGGGGACCCAGTACTTC. This gives the protein CASSYDGEGTQYF.

This clonotype turned up a few times. The rearrangement uses TRBV5-4 and TRBJ1-1; 10 nucleotides line up with TRBD1. After removal of 3 bases from V and 3 bases from J, the junction contained 11 bases not matched to a gene. Germline CDR1 and CDR2: SGHNT and YYREEE (reference sequence). This CDR3 is built from 17 residues. DNA of the CDR3: TGTGCCAGCAGCTCCTGGGGGGACAGGGGTACGTACACTGAAGCTTTCTTT. This gives the protein CASSSWGDRGTYTEAFF.

The chain couples TRBV12-3 or TRBV12-4 to TRBJ1-4; 10 nucleotides align to TRBD1. The CDR3 has 15 amino acids. J gave up 8 bases and V 6 bases, and 9 bases lay outside the gene matches. CDR3 loop: CASSPSGTGDEKLFF. The CDR3 DNA sequence: TGTGCCAGCAGCCCCTCCGGGACAGGGGACGAAAAACTGTTTTTT.

The chain has TRBV2 and TRBJ1-3, with no clear D. CDR1 and CDR2 from the germline V gene are SNHLY and FYNNEI. This CDR3 has 15 residues. Trimming shortened V by 4 bases and J by 0 bases, and 10 bases separated the two germline ends. CDR3 DNA: TGTGCCAGCAGTGTCCACGTCGGCTCTGGAAACACCATATATTTT. It encodes CASSVHVGSGNTIYF.

The gene calls are TRBV28 and TRBJ1-1; D might be TRBD1 (6 bases). The CDR3 has 15 residues. Germline CDR1 MDHEN, CDR2 SYDVKM. V was shortened by 6 bases and J by 1 base, with 15 bases between the two germline ends. CDR3 loop: CASSLFADRNTEAFF. The CDR3 bases are TGTGCCAGCAGCTTGTTCGCGGACAGGAACACTGAAGCTTTCTTT.

The chain joins TRBV20-1 to TRBJ2-5, with 8 bases fitting TRBD1. With 7 bases clipped from V and 1 base from J, the junction kept 5 bases outside the gene matches. This CDR3 is 13 amino acids long. From germline, CDR1 is DFQATT and CDR2 SNEGSKA (reference sequence). CDR3 nucleotides: TGCAGTGTTCGGACAGGGTCCCAAGAGACCCAGTACTTC. It encodes CSVRTGSQETQYF.

The sample holds a few counts of this clonotype. J is TRBJ1-5 and V is TRBV10-2; 7 bases match TRBD1. The CDR3 spans 14 residues. J gave up 5 bases and V 2 bases, and 3 bases lay outside the gene matches. Germline CDR1 WSHSY, CDR2 SAAADI. The CDR3 loop is CASSEDRDHQPQHF. DNA for the CDR3: TGCGCCAGCAGTGAGGACAGGGACCATCAGCCCCAGCATTTT.

This clonotype has a handful of counts. This chain joins TRBV4-1 and TRBJ1-6; TRBD1 agrees at 7 bases. In germline, CDR1 is MGHRA, CDR2 YSYEKL. The CDR3 has 16 amino acids. J was trimmed by 7 bases and V by 0 bases; bases with no gene match: 6. The CDR3 reads CASSQELGQRNSPLHF. The DNA for the CDR3 is TGCGCCAGCAGCCAAGAACTGGGACAGCGGAATTCACCCCTCCACTTT.

CDR3 in amino acids: CASSQEATGRTGELFF. CDR3 in DNA: TGCGCCAGCAGCCAAGAAGCGACAGGGCGGACCGGGGAGCTGTTTTTT. This chain connects TRBV4-3 to TRBJ2-2; TRBD1 agrees at 7 bases. The CDR3 loop spans 16 amino acids. V was clipped by 0 bases and J by 5 bases; unmatched bases: 6. CDR1 and CDR2 (germline): LGHNA, YSLEER.